This TCR beta chain was obtained from a study of regulatory T cells in long-lasting Graves disease. Study results and limitations: Repertoires from persistent disease leaned toward TRBV28, TRBJ1-2 and TRBJ2-5.

Arm-PCR of CDR3 regions and iRepertoire HTBI primers were used to build TCR beta libraries. Via MiXCR, TCRdb re-called the multiplex PCR reads, giving one row per CDR3 protein. The sample lists 350,000 to 450,000 distinct CDR3 sequences, 15% occurring once. The time point: newly diagnosed GD, antithyroid drugs for less than 3 months. Generation of the TCR library employed RNA extracted from PBMCs. CDR1 SGHTA and CDR2 FQGNSA come from the germline V gene. The CDR3 loop spans 14 amino acids. This clonotype was counted between two and nine times. Its antigen is still unknown. This same sample was also part of a study on T cells in Graves' hyperthyroidism and ophthalmopathy.

The clonotype was recovered from a middle-aged woman with Graves disease. The chain has TRBV7-2 and TRBJ2-3; D is perhaps TRBD1 or TRBD2 (5 bases each). The last part of the DNA fits TRBJ2-7 better; the J call may be wrong. The input for sequencing was peripheral blood mononuclear cells (PBMCs), taken at new diagnosis, from a patient treated with antithyroid drugs. The CDR3 nucleotides read TGTGCCAGCAGCGAACGGGGCTTCTCCTACGAGCAGTACTTC. It codes for CASSERGFSYEQYF.